The sequence of this T cell receptor beta chain was determined in a study of blood T cell repertoires in COVID-19. Study in general: Collection of acute and convalescent COVID-19 samples took place in the United States, Italy and Spain.

Under the authors' procedure: It was from reference gene primer amplification that nucleated cell counts were estimated. TCRdb's copy holds only in-frame clones and misses some; the assay was immunoSEQ multiplex PCR. V and J calls and clone size are copied from that table; D and trimming were computed from the DNA. The sample lists approximately 270,000 clones, 70% to 90% occurring once. This clone was recorded only once. V was trimmed by 5 bases and J by 5 bases, leaving 18 bases between them. Germline V gene data show CDR1 as LNHDA and CDR2 as SQIVND (reference sequence). The CDR3 runs 15 residues. The sample consisted of peripheral blood. The receptor was isolated from a man younger than 35 with active or convalescent COVID-19. The chain employs TRBV19 and TRBJ1-2, with a possible D match to TRBD1 (5 bases). The CDR3 region is CASSGPSQGGYGYTF. The DNA of the CDR3 is TGTGCCAGTAGTGGACCCTCGCAGGGAGGGTATGGCTACACCTTC. Based on the CDR3 plus reference TRBV19 and TRBJ1-2, the full variable domain is DGGITQSPKYLFRKEGQNVTLSCEQNLNHDAMYWYRQDPGQGLRLIYYSQIVNDFQKGDIAEGYSVSREKKESFPLTVTSAQKNPTAFYLCASSGPSQGGYGYTFGSGTRLTVV.